These T cell receptor beta chains were read from a single sample in a study of siplizumab effects on memory and regulatory T cells. Using immunoSEQ multiplex PCR, the repertoire was profiled, and TCRdb retains in-frame clones only, with some absent. This sample has about 120,000 clones; just over 90% occur once, and the top ten carry 0.16%. The sample comprised non-Treg CD4+ T cells sorted from blood. These receptors were taken from a human donor in good health. Both conserved end residues are trimmed from each CDR3.

j_call v_call cdr3_aa
TRBJ2-3 TRBV13 ASSPRGTDTQY
TRBJ1-2 TRBV5-5 ASSITDGGRGSGYT
TRBJ2-3 TRBV7-2 ASSLQWGGTDTQY
TRBJ2-6 TRBV6-5 ASSYSSGANVLT
TRBJ2-2 TRBV18 ASSPFAGELF
TRBJ2-3 TRBV6-1 ASGEERLAVTDTQY
TRBJ2-6 TRBV19 ASSPGGLVTSGANVLT
TRBJ2-5 TRBV7-2 ASMPFRHQETQY
TRBJ2-1 TRBV7-9 ASSGSDEQF
TRBJ1-4 TRBV5-1 ASSLNVQGENEKLF
TRBJ2-3 TRBV27 ASVEGYTQY
TRBJ1-1 TRBV12-5 ASGLSGKKAF
TRBJ2-3 TRBV19 ASRASGAPLTDTQY
TRBJ1-5 TRBV27 ASTGARGQPQH
TRBJ2-3 TRBV6-1 ASSLRISTDTQY
TRBJ2-7 TRBV19 ASTPGGGYEQY
TRBJ1-2 TRBV4-1 ASSQDGWGLDYGYT
TRBJ1-2 TRBV11-2 ASSLVRTSNYGYT
TRBJ1-6 TRBV29-1 SVGRDGGSPLH
TRBJ1-1 TRBV25-1 ASSPQGNEAF
TRBJ2-7 TRBV28 ASSPFSGEQY
TRBJ1-4 TRBV9 ASSVNGQGGEKLF
TRBJ1-5 TRBV4-1 ASSQKGQERNQPQH
TRBJ1-2 TRBV29-1 SVVRGIYGYT
TRBJ2-2 TRBV7-3 ASSLQSAANTGELF
TRBJ2-4 TRBV19 ASSTFGTSGGAEGRNIQY
TRBJ2-3 TRBV7-9 ASTRSDRTSTDTQY
TRBJ2-7 TRBV18 ASSPDSYEQY
TRBJ2-1 TRBV9 ASSVVGFRGGGTYNEQF
- TRBV2 ASSRPTGTDEQY